The source of this TCR beta chain is a study of PD-1 blockade in classical Hodgkin lymphoma. All the patients suffered relapse after autologous stem cell transplantation, and brentuximab vedotin exposure differed. TCRdb keeps only in-frame clones here, not all; method: immunoSEQ multiplex PCR. The table lists 45,000 or so clones, approximately 70% of them singletons, with 8% to 13% in the top ten. Turning to this clone: Its antigen remains unidentified.

Whole-study findings and limits: The baseline diversity of complete responders showed similarity to that of newly diagnosed patients. Baseline TCR diversity was reportedly lower in newly diagnosed patients than healthy donors.

The CDR3 loop spans 13 amino acids. V lost 7 bases, J lost 7 bases, and 10 bases stayed unmatched. Germline V CDR1 and CDR2: SQVTM, ANQGSEA. The sample in question was peripheral blood mononuclear cells (PBMCs), obtained at baseline. The clonotype comes from a human donor with classical Hodgkin lymphoma. This chain connects TRBV29-1 to TRBJ2-3; TRBD2 matches at 8 bases. The CDR3 sequence is CSADGGGRYTQYF. In nucleotides, the CDR3 is TGCAGCGCTGACGGGGGGGGCCGGTATACGCAGTATTTT.